These T cell receptor beta chains were read from a single sample in a study of identical twins. From the 5' RACE reads, TCRdb called clonotypes with MiXCR, one entry per CDR3 protein. The data show about 390,000 distinct CDR3 sequences, 9% seen once. Specimen: naive T cells sorted from blood. The source of these receptors is a woman between 45 and 65 years old in good health. The CDR3 runs from the conserved cysteine through the conserved F or W. Each record gives: CDR3 DNA, CDR3 protein, V gene, J gene, D gene, clone size. D genes are given only for firm matches. Size is stated for part of the rows, as once, few or many counts, or as a class when the clone is expanded.

TGTGCCACCTCAGGTACACCCTACAATGAGCAGTTCTTC	CATSGTPYNEQFF	TRBV6-1	TRBJ2-1	NA	few
TGTGCCACCAGGGAGGACTCCTACAATGAGCAGTTCTTC	CATREDSYNEQFF	TRBV15	TRBJ2-1	NA	NA
TGTGCCAGTAGTGTCCGGGACAAACTTTACAATGAGCAGTTCTTC	CASSVRDKLYNEQFF	TRBV19	TRBJ2-1	NA	NA
TGTGCCAGCAGCCAAACCGGGACAGGGTACACTGAAGCTTTCTTT	CASSQTGTGYTEAFF	TRBV14	TRBJ1-1	TRBD1	many
TGTGCCAGCAGTTTTGGCGGGAGGGGGTACGAGCAGTACTTC	CASSFGGRGYEQYF	TRBV27	TRBJ2-7	TRBD2	many
TGTGCCAGCAGCACGGACAGGGATGACACTGCAGATACGCAGTATTTT	CASSTDRDDTADTQYF	TRBV21-1	TRBJ2-3	NA	few
TGTGCCAGCAGTCCCCTTAATAGCGGGAACTCCTACAATGAGCAGTTCTTC	CASSPLNSGNSYNEQFF	TRBV12-3/TRBV12-4	TRBJ2-1	TRBD2	few
TGTGCTAGCAGCTCACTAGCGGGAGGGCCTCGGGCCCTCTCCTACGAGCAGTACTTC	CASSSLAGGPRALSYEQYF	TRBV7-7	TRBJ2-7	TRBD2	few
TGTGCCAGCAGACAGGGTTCTGAAGCTTTCTTT	CASRQGSEAFF	TRBV6-6	TRBJ1-1	NA	few
TGTGCCAGCAGTTTCAAGCGGGGGATGAGGGATACGCAGTATTTT	CASSFKRGMRDTQYF	TRBV27	TRBJ2-3	TRBD2	NA
TGTGCCAGCAATTTTCTGGGACTAGTTAATGAGCAGTTCTTC	CASNFLGLVNEQFF	TRBV28	TRBJ2-1	TRBD2	few
TGTGCCAGCAGTTTCTACCGACTAGCGGGAGGGCCTGGGGGTGAGCAGTTCTTC	CASSFYRLAGGPGGEQFF	TRBV12-3/TRBV12-4	TRBJ2-1	TRBD2	many
TGTGCCAGCAGCTTAGCTCCGGGGGTCTCGCAGTTCTTC	CASSLAPGVSQFF	TRBV11-2	TRBJ2-1	NA	NA
TGTGCCAGCAGCATCGGACTAGCGGAATACAATGAGCAGTTCTTC	CASSIGLAEYNEQFF	TRBV12-3/TRBV12-4	TRBJ2-1	TRBD2	many
TGCGCCAGCAGCCAAGTGGGTTCCACTAATGAAAAACTGTTTTTT	CASSQVGSTNEKLFF	TRBV4-1	TRBJ1-4	NA	few
TGCAGCGGCAACAGGGGCCGGGAGACCCAGTACTTC	CSGNRGRETQYF	TRBV29-1	TRBJ2-5	TRBD1	few
TGTGCCAGCAGCCAAGAGCAACAGGGCCATAATCAGCCCCAGCATTTT	CASSQEQQGHNQPQHF	TRBV4-2	TRBJ1-5	NA	few
TGTGCCAGCAGTTTTGGTTTGGGGGCTCGTAGTTCACCCCTCCACTTT	CASSFGLGARSSPLHF	TRBV27	TRBJ1-6	NA	few
TGCGCCAGCAGCCAAACCGGGACAGGTGAAGCTTTCTTT	CASSQTGTGEAFF	TRBV4-1	TRBJ1-1	TRBD1	NA
TGTGCCACCGGACAGGGGGTTGAGACCCAGTACTTC	CATGQGVETQYF	TRBV10-3	TRBJ2-5	TRBD1	many
TGTGCCAGCAGTTTAGCGCGGATGAATCAGCCCCAGCATTTT	CASSLARMNQPQHF	TRBV12-3/TRBV12-4	TRBJ1-5	NA	many
TGCAGTGCTAGAGATCTCATGAGCGACACAGATACGCAGTATTTT	CSARDLMSDTDTQYF	TRBV20-1	TRBJ2-3	NA	few
TGTGCCAGCAGCCTACGGAAGACTAGCGGGAGGTACAATGAGCAGTTCTTC	CASSLRKTSGRYNEQFF	TRBV27	TRBJ2-1	TRBD2	few
TGCGCCAGCAGCCAAGATCGGGGCTCGACTAGCGGGATACGAGAGCAGTACTTC	CASSQDRGSTSGIREQYF	TRBV4-1	TRBJ2-7	TRBD2	NA
TGTGCCAGCAGCTTAACAGACAGGGATCCGTTCTTC	CASSLTDRDPFF	TRBV5-6	TRBJ2-1	TRBD1	many
TGTGCCAGCAGTGTGAGGGCATGGGAGACCCAGTACTTC	CASSVRAWETQYF	TRBV12-3/TRBV12-4	TRBJ2-5	NA	many
TGTGCCAGCAGAAAGACAGGGAACGTGGAACTGTTTTTT	CASRKTGNVELFF	TRBV12-3/TRBV12-4	TRBJ1-4	TRBD1	NA
TGTGCCAGCAGCCCTGGATTGACATCCTACGAGCAGTACTTC	CASSPGLTSYEQYF	TRBV3-1	TRBJ2-7	NA	NA
TGCAGCGTACTAGCGCCCCTTTCCTACGAGCAGTACTTC	CSVLAPLSYEQYF	TRBV29-1	TRBJ2-7	TRBD2	NA
TGCAGTGCTAGAGATGCCCGGGGGGTCGAGACCCAGTACTTC	CSARDARGVETQYF	TRBV20-1	TRBJ2-5	TRBD2	NA
TGCAGTGCTCTATCAGGGGGTTGGGCCTACAATGAGCAGTTCTTC	CSALSGGWAYNEQFF	TRBV20-1	TRBJ2-1	TRBD1	NA
TGTGCCAGCAGCCCAACCCCGGGACAGGGGGAGACCCAGTACTTC	CASSPTPGQGETQYF	TRBV28	TRBJ2-5	TRBD1	NA
TGTGCTAGTGGCCCGGGGGGGGCTCAGCCCCAGCATTTT	CASGPGGAQPQHF	TRBV12-5	TRBJ1-5	NA	few
TGCAGTGCTAGGCCGGGACATGCCACAGAGACCCAGTACTTC	CSARPGHATETQYF	TRBV20-1	TRBJ2-5	NA	NA
TGCAGTGCTACCTATTGGACTAGCGGGGAGGCGGTCTCCTACAATGAGCAGTTCTTC	CSATYWTSGEAVSYNEQFF	TRBV20-1	TRBJ2-1	TRBD2	many
TGTGCCAGCAGCTTAGTTAGATATCATTCACCCCTCCACTTT	CASSLVRYHSPLHF	TRBV7-8	TRBJ1-6	NA	many
TGCGCCAGCAGCCAAGTCATGCTGAGGGGAGCAGATACGCAGTATTTT	CASSQVMLRGADTQYF	TRBV4-1	TRBJ2-3	NA	few
TGTGCCAGCAGCCAAGAGGCCGGGATTCAGTTCTTC	CASSQEAGIQFF	TRBV14	TRBJ2-1	NA	NA
TGCAGTGCTAGAGACCCCAGCCAGGTTCGGGAGCAGTTCTTC	CSARDPSQVREQFF	TRBV20-1	TRBJ2-1	NA	NA
TGTGCCAGCAGCGTAACGGTCTCGGAGGGCGAGCAGTACTTC	CASSVTVSEGEQYF	TRBV9	TRBJ2-7	NA	NA
TGCGCCAGCAGCTTGGCCGGCAAGAACACCGGGGAGCTGTTTTTT	CASSLAGKNTGELFF	TRBV5-1	TRBJ2-2	NA	few
TGCAGTGCTTCCGGGACAGGGCCCGATCAGCCCCAGCATTTT	CSASGTGPDQPQHF	TRBV20-1	TRBJ1-5	TRBD1	many
TGTGCCAGCAGTTTAGGGGGAATCCAAGAGACCCAGTACTTC	CASSLGGIQETQYF	TRBV28	TRBJ2-5	NA	many
TGTGCCAGCAGTGACGGGACAGGGGGATGGCATGAGCAGTTCTTC	CASSDGTGGWHEQFF	TRBV3-1	TRBJ2-1	TRBD1	many
TGCGCCAGCAGCTTTGGCGGGGCGGCCCGCACCTACGAGCAGTACTTC	CASSFGGAARTYEQYF	TRBV5-1	TRBJ2-7	NA	many
TGTGCCAGCAGTCGGGTGACAGGCTCTTACGAGCAGTACTTC	CASSRVTGSYEQYF	TRBV28	TRBJ2-7	NA	many
TGTGCCAGCAGCTTTGCCGGGGGTCAAGAGACCCAGTACTTC	CASSFAGGQETQYF	TRBV7-8	TRBJ2-5	NA	NA
TGCGCCAGCAGCTCCCGACTAGTGGGCTCCTACAATGAGCAGTTCTTC	CASSSRLVGSYNEQFF	TRBV4-1	TRBJ2-1	NA	NA
TGTGCCAGCAGTGAAGTACTACAGGGAGCGACGGGCTACACCTTC	CASSEVLQGATGYTF	TRBV12-3/TRBV12-4	TRBJ1-2	NA	many
TGTGCCAGCAGCCGCGACCTAGCGGGAGTTTCGTGGGAGACCCAGTACTTC	CASSRDLAGVSWETQYF	TRBV5-5	TRBJ2-5	TRBD2	NA
TGTGCCAGCAGCGTAGAGGAAGCGGGGAGCACAGATACGCAGTATTTT	CASSVEEAGSTDTQYF	TRBV9	TRBJ2-3	TRBD2	NA
TGTGCCAGCAGTCGCCGGGAGGGCCTCGGTGAGCAGTTCTTC	CASSRREGLGEQFF	TRBV12-3/TRBV12-4	TRBJ2-1	TRBD2	few